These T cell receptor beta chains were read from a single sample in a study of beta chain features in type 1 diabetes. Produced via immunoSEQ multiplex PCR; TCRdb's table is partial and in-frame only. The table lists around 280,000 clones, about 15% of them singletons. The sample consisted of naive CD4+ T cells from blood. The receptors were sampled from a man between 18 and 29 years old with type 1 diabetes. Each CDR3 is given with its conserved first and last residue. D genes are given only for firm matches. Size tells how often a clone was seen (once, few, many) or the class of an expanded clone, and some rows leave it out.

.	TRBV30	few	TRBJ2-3	CAWSPDYATSTDTQYF	TGTGCCTGGAGTCCCGACTATGCGACTAGCACAGATACGCAGTATTTT
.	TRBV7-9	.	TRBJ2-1	CATQAWENNEQFF	TGTGCCACCCAGGCCTGGGAGAACAATGAGCAGTTCTTC
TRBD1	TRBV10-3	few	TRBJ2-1	CAISAIPGTGNEQFF	TGTGCCATCAGTGCTATCCCCGGGACAGGGAATGAGCAGTTCTTC
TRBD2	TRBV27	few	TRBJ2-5	CASSLSKASGSIETQYF	TGTGCCAGCAGTTTATCGAAAGCTAGCGGGAGCATTGAGACCCAGTACTTC
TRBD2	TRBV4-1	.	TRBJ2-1	CASSPLTSGRRRSSYNEQFF	TGCGCCAGCAGCCCGCTGACTAGCGGGAGGCGTAGGAGCTCCTACAATGAGCAGTTCTTC
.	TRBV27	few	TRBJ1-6	CASSRTGYNSPLHF	TGTGCCAGCAGCCGAACAGGCTATAATTCACCCCTCCACTTT
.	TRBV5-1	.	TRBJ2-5	CASSLMGGLQETQYF	TGCGCCAGCAGCTTGATGGGCGGGCTCCAAGAGACCCAGTACTTC
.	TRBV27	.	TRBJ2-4	CASSPRQTLAKNIQYF	TGTGCCAGCAGTCCCAGACAAACACTAGCCAAAAACATTCAGTACTTC
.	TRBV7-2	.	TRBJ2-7	CASRVTRQSEQYF	TGTGCCAGCAGGGTGACCAGACAGTCCGAGCAGTACTTC
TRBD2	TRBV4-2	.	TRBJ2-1	CASSQDSTGRVNEQFF	TGTGCCAGCAGCCAAGATTCTACCGGGAGGGTCAATGAGCAGTTCTTC
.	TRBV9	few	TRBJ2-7	CASSVEADYYEQYF	TGTGCCAGCAGCGTAGAGGCGGATTACTACGAGCAGTACTTC
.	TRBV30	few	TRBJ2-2	CAWSVGTGDTGELFF	TGTGCCTGGAGTGTAGGGACGGGAGACACCGGGGAGCTGTTTTTT
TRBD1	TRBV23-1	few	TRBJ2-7	CASRVQGTGSYEQYF	TGCGCCAGCAGAGTACAGGGGACAGGGTCCTACGAGCAGTACTTC
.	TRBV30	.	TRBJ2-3	CAWSQGTDTQYF	TGTGCCTGGAGCCAGGGGACAGATACGCAGTATTTT
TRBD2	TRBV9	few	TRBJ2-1	CASSAGLADNEQFF	TGTGCCAGCAGCGCGGGACTAGCGGACAATGAGCAGTTCTTC
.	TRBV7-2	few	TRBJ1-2	CASLRTANYGYTF	TGTGCCAGCCTACGGACTGCTAACTATGGCTACACCTTC
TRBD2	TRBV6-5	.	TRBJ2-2	CASSSTTSGTIGELFF	TGTGCCAGCAGTTCTACGACTAGCGGGACGATCGGGGAGCTGTTTTTT
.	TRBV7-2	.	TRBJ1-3	CASSPQGGRNTIYF	TGTGCCAGCAGCCCACAGGGAGGGAGAAACACCATATATTTT
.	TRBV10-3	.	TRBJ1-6	CAIRGQGNSPLHF	TGTGCCATCAGGGGGCAGGGGAATTCACCCCTCCACTTT
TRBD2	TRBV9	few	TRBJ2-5	CASSAGLAGRETQYF	TGTGCCAGCAGCGCCGGACTAGCGGGGAGGGAGACCCAGTACTTC
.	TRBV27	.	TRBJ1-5	CASSRGRRYSNQPQHF	TGTGCCAGCAGCCGAGGGCGGCGATATAGCAATCAGCCCCAGCATTTT
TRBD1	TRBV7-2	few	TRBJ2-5	CASSPGQGAWETQYF	TGTGCCAGCAGCCCCGGACAGGGGGCGTGGGAGACCCAGTACTTC
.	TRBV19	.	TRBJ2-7	CARGAGATYEQYF	TGTGCCAGAGGGGCAGGGGCTACCTACGAGCAGTACTTC
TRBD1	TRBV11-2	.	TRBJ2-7	CASSSGTGPYEQYF	TGTGCCAGCAGCTCCGGGACAGGCCCTTACGAGCAGTACTTC
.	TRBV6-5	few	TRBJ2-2	CASSYSLAANTGELFF	TGTGCCAGCAGTTACTCGTTGGCAGCGAACACCGGGGAGCTGTTTTTT
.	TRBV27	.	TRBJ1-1	CASSEANRLSEAFF	TGTGCCAGCAGCGAGGCTAACAGGCTCTCTGAAGCTTTCTTT
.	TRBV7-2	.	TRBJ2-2	CASSLIQGPGELFF	TGTGCCAGCAGCTTAATCCAGGGCCCCGGGGAGCTGTTTTTT
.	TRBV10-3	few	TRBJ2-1	CAISETFGEQFF	TGTGCCATCAGTGAGACTTTCGGGGAGCAGTTCTTC
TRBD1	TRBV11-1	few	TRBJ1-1	CASSSTGWNTEAFF	TGTGCCAGCAGCTCGACAGGGTGGAACACTGAAGCTTTCTTT
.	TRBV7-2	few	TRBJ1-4	CASSPDGSIGKLFF	TGTGCCAGCAGCCCCGACGGGTCAATTGGAAAACTGTTTTTT
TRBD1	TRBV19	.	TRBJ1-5	CATNKSPGGIHQPQHF	TGTGCCACTAACAAATCTCCAGGGGGCATACATCAGCCCCAGCATTTT
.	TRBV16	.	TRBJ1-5	CASSHRLVSSTQPQHF	TGTGCCAGCAGCCATCGCTTGGTATCGAGCACTCAGCCCCAGCATTTT